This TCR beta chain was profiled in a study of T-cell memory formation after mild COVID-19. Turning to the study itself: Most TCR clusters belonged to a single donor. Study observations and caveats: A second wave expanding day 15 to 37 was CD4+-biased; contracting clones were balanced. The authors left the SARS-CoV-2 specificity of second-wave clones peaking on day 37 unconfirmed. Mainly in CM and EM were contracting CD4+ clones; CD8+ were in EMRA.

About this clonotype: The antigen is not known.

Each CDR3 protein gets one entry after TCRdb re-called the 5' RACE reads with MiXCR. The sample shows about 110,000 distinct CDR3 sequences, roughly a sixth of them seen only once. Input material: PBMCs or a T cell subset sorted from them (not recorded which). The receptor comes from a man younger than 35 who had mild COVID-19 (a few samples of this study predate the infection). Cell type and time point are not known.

CDR3 region: CASSFRPGTGGTNLEQYF. In DNA, the CDR3 is TGCGCCAGCAGCTTCCGTCCCGGGACAGGGGGAACCAACCTCGAGCAGTACTTC. The chain couples TRBV5-1 to TRBJ2-7; 11 bases match TRBD1. CDR1 is SGHRS, CDR2 YFSETQ, per germline. With V trimmed by 2 bases and J by 6 bases, 16 bases remained unmatched. The length of the CDR3 is 18 residues.